A selection of T cell receptor beta chains follows, all from one sample in a study of graft-versus-host responses after intestinal transplantation. Profiling relied on immunoSEQ multiplex PCR, and the TCRdb table lists in-frame clones only, not all of them. Seen here are about 25,000 clones, about 40% observed once, and the top ten hold around 0.66%. Specimen: alloreactive CD4+ T cells from a mixed lymphocyte reaction culture, collected before intestinal transplant. These receptors originate from a human patient who received an intestinal transplant. CDR3s include the opening cysteine and the closing phenylalanine or tryptophan. D genes are given only for firm matches. Rows may omit the clone size; those that give it use once, few, many or a size class.

TRBD1,TRBV2,few,TRBJ2-7,CASRFLTGISYEQYF,TGTGCCAGCAGGTTTCTGACAGGGATCTCCTACGAGCAGTACTTC
-,TRBV6-5,few,TRBJ1-1,CASSLGQEAFF,TGTGCCAGCAGTTTAGGACAGGAAGCTTTCTTT
-,TRBV7-6,-,TRBJ1-4,CASSLGGGNEKLFF,TGTGCCAGCAGCTTAGGGGGGGGTAATGAAAAACTGTTTTTT
TRBD2,TRBV15,few,TRBJ2-5,CATSGQLAGGLVTQYF,TGTGCCACCAGCGGTCAACTAGCGGGGGGGCTTGTGACCCAGTACTTC
-,TRBV2,-,TRBJ2-7,CASSDLRPANYEQYF,TGTGCCAGCAGTGACCTTAGACCAGCGAATTACGAGCAGTACTTC
TRBD2,TRBV7-8,-,TRBJ2-1,CASSASQAGVSSEQFF,TGTGCCAGCAGCGCCTCGCAAGCGGGAGTTTCAAGTGAGCAGTTCTTC
-,TRBV5-1,few,TRBJ2-3,CASSSEGRRRKYF,TGCGCCAGCAGCTCGGAGGGGAGGCGTAGGAAATATTTT
-,TRBV5-6,few,TRBJ1-4,CASSLRWGVNEKLFF,TGTGCCAGCAGCCTACGGTGGGGAGTTAATGAAAAACTGTTTTTT
-,TRBV28,-,TRBJ1-5,CASSYRDRQPQHF,TGTGCCAGCAGTTATCGGGATCGACAGCCCCAGCATTTT
-,TRBV7-2,-,TRBJ2-5,CASSSQGGGPLETQYF,TGTGCCAGCAGCTCTCAGGGCGGGGGCCCTTTAGAGACCCAGTACTTC
-,TRBV5-8,few,TRBJ1-4,CASSTGATATNEKLFF,TGTGCCAGCAGCACAGGTGCCACAGCAACTAATGAAAAACTGTTTTTT
TRBD2,TRBV6-4,few,TRBJ2-3,CASILKGLAGGTSTDTQYF,TGTGCCAGCATTTTAAAGGGACTAGCGGGGGGAACTAGCACAGATACGCAGTATTTT
-,TRBV6-5,-,TRBJ1-2,CASSSGIYGYTF,TGTGCCAGCAGTTCAGGAATCTATGGCTACACCTTC
-,TRBV2,-,TRBJ2-2,CASSPQGGTGELFF,TGTGCCAGCAGCCCTCAGGGGGGCACCGGGGAGCTGTTTTTT
TRBD2,TRBV6-5,-,TRBJ2-7,CASSYSVLAGSYEQYF,TGTGCCAGCAGTTACTCGGTCCTAGCGGGGTCCTACGAGCAGTACTTC
TRBD1,TRBV6-5,-,TRBJ1-2,CASNIRQGGYGYTF,TGTGCCAGCAACATCCGACAGGGCGGCTATGGCTACACCTTC
-,TRBV30,-,TRBJ1-2,CAWSVRGGYTF,TGTGCCTGGAGTGTACGGGGTGGCTACACCTTC
TRBD2,TRBV6-6,few,TRBJ2-3,CASSSPSGVDTQYF,TGTGCCAGCAGTTCTCCTAGCGGGGTGGATACGCAGTATTTT
-,TRBV4-1,-,TRBJ2-5,CASSQELAQETQYF,TGCGCCAGCAGCCAAGAGCTGGCCCAAGAGACCCAGTACTTC
-,TRBV5-6,-,TRBJ2-3,CASSLGGSDTQYF,TGTGCCAGCAGCCTTGGCGGCTCAGATACGCAGTATTTT
-,TRBV6-6,few,TRBJ2-7,CASAMTLVLSYEQYF,TGTGCCAGCGCAATGACGCTAGTTTTATCCTACGAGCAGTACTTC
-,TRBV7-3,-,TRBJ2-3,CASSLQGRGTDTQYF,TGTGCCAGCAGCTTACAGGGTCGAGGCACAGATACGCAGTATTTT
TRBD2,TRBV19,few,TRBJ2-3,CASSSGLAGVTDTQYF,TGTGCCAGTAGTAGCGGACTAGCGGGGGTAACCGATACGCAGTATTTT
TRBD2,TRBV5-8,-,TRBJ2-1,CASSFRRTSLTDEQFF,TGTGCCAGCAGCTTTAGAAGGACTAGCCTGACCGATGAGCAGTTCTTC
-,TRBV5-1,once,TRBJ1-2,CASSLESPRSDYGYTF,TGCGCCAGCAGCTTGGAGAGTCCGAGAAGTGACTATGGCTACACCTTC
-,TRBV4-2,-,TRBJ2-7,CASSQEAWATYEQYF,TGTGCCAGCAGCCAAGAAGCTTGGGCTACCTACGAGCAGTACTTC
TRBD1,TRBV27,few,TRBJ2-7,CASRRTGGTSYEQYF,TGTGCCAGCAGGAGGACAGGGGGGACCTCCTACGAGCAGTACTTC
TRBD2,TRBV2,-,TRBJ2-2,CASSPPGLAGGTGELFF,TGTGCCAGCAGTCCCCCGGGACTAGCGGGCGGGACCGGGGAGCTGTTTTTT
TRBD2,TRBV2,-,TRBJ2-5,CARSGLVRETQYF,TGTGCCAGGTCAGGACTAGTCCGGGAGACCCAGTACTTC
-,TRBV6-5,-,TRBJ1-1,CASKRTATRSTEAFF,TGTGCCAGCAAGAGGACAGCAACTCGGAGCACTGAAGCTTTCTTT
-,TRBV5-6,-,TRBJ1-2,CASSLPGHNYGYTF,TGTGCCAGCAGCTTACCCGGACATAACTATGGCTACACCTTC
-,TRBV9,-,TRBJ1-6,CASSVEPGQLSSPLHF,TGTGCCAGCAGCGTAGAACCGGGACAATTGAGTTCACCCCTCCACTTT
TRBD2,TRBV7-2,few,TRBJ2-7,CASSPSGGSYEQYF,TGTGCCAGCAGCCCTAGCGGGGGCTCCTACGAGCAGTACTTC
TRBD2,TRBV7-9,-,TRBJ2-7,CASAFTAAGGSYEQYF,TGTGCCAGCGCCTTCACAGCTGCGGGGGGCTCCTACGAGCAGTACTTC
-,TRBV18,-,TRBJ2-7,CASSLVGDTNYEQYF,TGTGCCAGCTCACTGGTAGGGGACACTAACTACGAGCAGTACTTC
TRBD2,TRBV5-6,few,TRBJ2-3,CASSLPAGRTDTQYF,TGTGCCAGCAGCTTGCCAGCGGGAAGAACAGATACGCAGTATTTT
-,TRBV29-1,few,TRBJ2-1,CSVDQGFSYNEQFF,TGCAGCGTTGATCAGGGATTCTCCTACAATGAGCAGTTCTTC
TRBD2,TRBV7-2,-,TRBJ2-2,CASSPPWAGGSTGELFF,TGTGCCAGCAGCCCACCTTGGGCGGGAGGAAGCACCGGGGAGCTGTTTTTT
TRBD1,TRBV11-3,few,TRBJ2-3,CASSQGATQYF,TGTGCCAGCAGTCAGGGGGCTACGCAGTATTTT
-,TRBV2,-,TRBJ1-5,CASSEGRSTGPQHF,TGTGCCAGCAGTGAAGGTCGATCCACAGGGCCCCAGCATTTT
-,TRBV7-2,-,TRBJ2-7,CASSHRTYFSQGSYEQYF,TGTGCCAGCAGCCACCGCACCTATTTCTCCCAGGGCTCCTACGAGCAGTACTTC
-,TRBV6-6,few,TRBJ2-7,CASSYAFGGRPDEQYF,TGTGCCAGCAGTTACGCGTTCGGGGGGCGACCGGACGAGCAGTACTTC
TRBD2,TRBV4-2,few,TRBJ2-5,CASSQGLAGGTTEETQYF,TGTGCCAGCAGCCAGGGACTAGCGGGGGGTACGACCGAAGAGACCCAGTACTTC
-,TRBV20-1,-,TRBJ2-1,CSGLSYNEQFF,TGCAGTGGACTATCTTACAATGAGCAGTTCTTC
-,TRBV6-6,medium-sized,TRBJ2-6,CASGQFYSGANVLTF,TGTGCCAGTGGACAGTTCTACTCTGGGGCCAACGTCCTGACTTTC
TRBD1,TRBV4-2,few,TRBJ1-2,CASSQETGYYGYTF,TGTGCCAGCAGCCAAGAGACAGGGTACTATGGCTACACCTTC
-,TRBV30,-,TRBJ1-6,CAWSVRRASPLHF,TGTGCCTGGAGCGTAAGGAGAGCGTCACCCCTCCACTTT
-,TRBV7-9,few,TRBJ2-7,CASSLSHGTYEQYF,TGTGCCAGCAGCTTATCCCACGGTACCTACGAGCAGTACTTC
TRBD2,TRBV11-3,-,TRBJ2-5,CASSLGLAPQETQYF,TGTGCCAGCAGCCTTGGACTAGCGCCGCAAGAGACCCAGTACTTC
TRBD1,TRBV19,-,TRBJ2-7,CASSGQAITGEQYF,TGTGCCAGTAGCGGACAGGCGATAACTGGGGAGCAGTACTTC
TRBD1,TRBV5-1,few,TRBJ2-7,CASSSRAGRGMDEQYF,TGCGCCAGCAGCTCCCGAGCCGGCAGGGGGATGGACGAGCAGTACTTC
TRBD1,TRBV6-5,-,TRBJ1-6,CASKKGGTGNSPLHF,TGTGCCAGCAAAAAAGGGGGGACAGGAAATTCACCCCTCCACTTT
TRBD2,TRBV4-1,medium-sized,TRBJ2-1,CASSQDRYSGGPGEQFF,TGCGCCAGCAGCCAAGATCGCTATTCGGGAGGGCCGGGTGAGCAGTTCTTC
-,TRBV7-9,-,TRBJ1-6,CASSLVYGGTSSYNSPLHF,TGTGCCAGCAGCTTAGTCTATGGCGGAACCAGCTCCTATAATTCACCCCTCCACTTT
TRBD1,TRBV6-4,-,TRBJ1-2,CASTTDRVYYGYTF,TGTGCCAGCACTACGGACAGGGTCTACTATGGCTACACCTTC
TRBD1,TRBV5-4,-,TRBJ1-2,CASSPTLGQGGYGYTF,TGTGCCAGCAGTCCTACCCTGGGACAGGGGGGGTATGGCTACACCTTC
-,TRBV15,-,TRBJ1-5,CATSTDYRAGQPQHF,TGTGCCACCAGCACAGATTACAGGGCTGGTCAGCCCCAGCATTTT
-,TRBV9,few,TRBJ2-7,CASSVDSVTYEQYF,TGTGCCAGCAGCGTAGATTCGGTTACCTACGAGCAGTACTTC
-,TRBV28,few,TRBJ2-3,CASRGTTRATDTQYF,TGTGCCAGCAGAGGGACAACGCGGGCCACAGATACGCAGTATTTT